This T cell receptor (beta chain) was sequenced in a study of blood T cell repertoires in COVID-19. The germline V and J ends were trimmed by 0 bases and 5 bases, with 15 bases remaining between them. This CDR3 comprises 15 residues. CDR1 is SGHRS, CDR2 YFSETQ, per germline. TCRdb's table, derived via immunoSEQ multiplex PCR, lists solely in-frame clones and lacks some. Of over 100,000 clones listed, more than 65% were seen once; the top ten hold roughly 7.7%. The sequenced sample was peripheral blood. V and J are TRBV5-1 and TRBJ2-7; TRBD1 might be the D (6 bases). The receptor was derived from a woman over 75 with active or convalescent COVID-19. Written as DNA, the CDR3 is TGCGCCAGCAGCTTGGTCCCGCAGGGGAGTAACGAGCAGTACTTC. This sequence encodes CASSLVPQGSNEQYF.